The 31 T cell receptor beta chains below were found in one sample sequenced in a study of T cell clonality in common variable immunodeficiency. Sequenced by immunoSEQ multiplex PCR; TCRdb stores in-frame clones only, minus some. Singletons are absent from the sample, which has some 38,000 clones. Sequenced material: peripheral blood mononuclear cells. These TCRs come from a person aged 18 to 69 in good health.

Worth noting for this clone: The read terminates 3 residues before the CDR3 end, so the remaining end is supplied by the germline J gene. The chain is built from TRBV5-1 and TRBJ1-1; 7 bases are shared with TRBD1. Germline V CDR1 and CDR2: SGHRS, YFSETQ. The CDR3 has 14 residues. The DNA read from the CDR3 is TGCGCCAGCAGCCCAGAAAGACAGGGAAACATT. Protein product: CASSPERQGNI. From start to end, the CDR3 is CASSPERQGNIAFF. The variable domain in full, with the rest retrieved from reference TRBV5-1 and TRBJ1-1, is KAGVTQTPRYLIKTRGQQVTLSCSPISGHRSVSWYQQTPGQGLQFLFEYFSETQRNKGNFPGRFSGRQFSNSRSEMNVSTLELGDSALYLCASSPERQGNIAFFGQGTRLTVV.

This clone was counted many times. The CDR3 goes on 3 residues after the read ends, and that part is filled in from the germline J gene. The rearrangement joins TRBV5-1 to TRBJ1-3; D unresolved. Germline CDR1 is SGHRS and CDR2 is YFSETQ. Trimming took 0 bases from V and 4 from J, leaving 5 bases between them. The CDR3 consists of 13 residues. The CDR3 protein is CASSLESGNTIYF. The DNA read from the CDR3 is TGCGCCAGCAGCTTGGAATCGGGAAACACC.

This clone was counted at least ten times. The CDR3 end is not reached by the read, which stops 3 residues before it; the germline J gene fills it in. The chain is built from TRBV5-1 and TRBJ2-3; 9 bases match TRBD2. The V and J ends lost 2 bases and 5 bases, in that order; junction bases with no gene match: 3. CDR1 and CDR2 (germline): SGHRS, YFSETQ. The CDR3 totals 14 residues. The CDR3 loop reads CASSFGTSRDTQYF. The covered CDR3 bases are TGCGCCAGCAGCTTCGGGACTAGCCGAGATACG. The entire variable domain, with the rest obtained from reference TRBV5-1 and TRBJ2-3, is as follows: KAGVTQTPRYLIKTRGQQVTLSCSPISGHRSVSWYQQTPGQGLQFLFEYFSETQRNKGNFPGRFSGRQFSNSRSEMNVSTLELGDSALYLCASSFGTSRDTQYFGPGTRLTVL.

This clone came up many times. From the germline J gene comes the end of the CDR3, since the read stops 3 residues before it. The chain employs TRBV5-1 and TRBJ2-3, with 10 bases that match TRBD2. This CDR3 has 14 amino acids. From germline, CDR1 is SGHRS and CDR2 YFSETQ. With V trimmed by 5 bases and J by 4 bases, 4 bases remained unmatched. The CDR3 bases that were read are TGCGCCAGCAGAGTAGCGGGAGGTTCAGATACG. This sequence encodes CASRVAGGSDT. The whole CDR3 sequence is CASRVAGGSDTQYF.

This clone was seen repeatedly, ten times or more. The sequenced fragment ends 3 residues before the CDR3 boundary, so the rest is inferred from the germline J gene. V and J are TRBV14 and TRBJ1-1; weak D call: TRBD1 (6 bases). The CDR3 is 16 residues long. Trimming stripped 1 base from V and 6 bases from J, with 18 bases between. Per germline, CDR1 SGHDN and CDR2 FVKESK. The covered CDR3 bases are TGTGCCAGCAGCCAAGGGAGGCGGGGGCGAAACGCTGAA. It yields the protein CASSQGRRGRNAE. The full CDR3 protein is CASSQGRRGRNAEAFF.

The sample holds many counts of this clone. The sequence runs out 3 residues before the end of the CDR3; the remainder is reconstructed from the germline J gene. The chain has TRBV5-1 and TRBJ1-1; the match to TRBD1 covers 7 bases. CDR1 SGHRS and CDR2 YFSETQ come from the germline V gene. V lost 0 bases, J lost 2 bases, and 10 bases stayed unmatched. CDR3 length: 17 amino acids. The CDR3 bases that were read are TGCGCCAGCAGCTTGGTGTCCGGGACAGCCCGTAACACTGAA. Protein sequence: CASSLVSGTARNTE. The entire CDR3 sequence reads CASSLVSGTARNTEAFF.

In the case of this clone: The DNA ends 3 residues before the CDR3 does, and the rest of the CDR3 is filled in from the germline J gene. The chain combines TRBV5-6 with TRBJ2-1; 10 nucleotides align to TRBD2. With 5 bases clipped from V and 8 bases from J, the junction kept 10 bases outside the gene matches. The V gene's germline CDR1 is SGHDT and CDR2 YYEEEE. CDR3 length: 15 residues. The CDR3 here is CASSPAGGGFDEQFF. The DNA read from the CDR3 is TGTGCCAGCAGTCCAGCGGGAGGGGGCTTCGATGAG.

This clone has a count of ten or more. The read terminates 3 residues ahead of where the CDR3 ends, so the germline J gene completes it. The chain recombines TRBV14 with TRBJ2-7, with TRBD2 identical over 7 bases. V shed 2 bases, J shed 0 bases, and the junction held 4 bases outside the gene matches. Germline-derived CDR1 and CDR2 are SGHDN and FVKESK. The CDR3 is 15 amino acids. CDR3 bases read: TGTGCCAGCAGCCAAACTAGCGCCTACTCCTACGAG. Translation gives CASSQTSAYSYE. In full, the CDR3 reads CASSQTSAYSYEQYF.

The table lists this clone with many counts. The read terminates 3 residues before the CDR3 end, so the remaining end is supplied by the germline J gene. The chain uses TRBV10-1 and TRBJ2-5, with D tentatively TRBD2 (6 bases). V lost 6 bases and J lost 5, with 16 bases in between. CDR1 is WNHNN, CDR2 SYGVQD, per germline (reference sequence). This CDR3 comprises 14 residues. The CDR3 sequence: CASRETRDFETQYF. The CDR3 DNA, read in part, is TGCGCCAGCAGGGAGACCCGGGACTTTGAGACC.

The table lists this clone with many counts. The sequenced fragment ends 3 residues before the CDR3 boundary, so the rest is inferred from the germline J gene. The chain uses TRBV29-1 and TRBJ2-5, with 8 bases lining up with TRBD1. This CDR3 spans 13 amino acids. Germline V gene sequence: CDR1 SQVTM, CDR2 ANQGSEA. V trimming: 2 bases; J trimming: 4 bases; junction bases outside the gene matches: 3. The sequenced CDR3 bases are TGCAGCGTTGAACAGGGGGCTGCAGAGACC. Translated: CSVEQGAAET. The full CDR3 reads CSVEQGAAETQYF.

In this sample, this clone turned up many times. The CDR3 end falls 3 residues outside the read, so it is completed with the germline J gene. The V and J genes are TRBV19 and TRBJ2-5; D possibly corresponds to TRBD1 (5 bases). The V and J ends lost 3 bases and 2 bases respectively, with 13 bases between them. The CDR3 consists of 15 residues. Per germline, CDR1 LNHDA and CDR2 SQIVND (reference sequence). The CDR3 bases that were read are TGTGCCAGTAGTATGGGGCAGGGTCGTCAAGAGACC. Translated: CASSMGQGRQET. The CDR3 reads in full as CASSMGQGRQETQYF.

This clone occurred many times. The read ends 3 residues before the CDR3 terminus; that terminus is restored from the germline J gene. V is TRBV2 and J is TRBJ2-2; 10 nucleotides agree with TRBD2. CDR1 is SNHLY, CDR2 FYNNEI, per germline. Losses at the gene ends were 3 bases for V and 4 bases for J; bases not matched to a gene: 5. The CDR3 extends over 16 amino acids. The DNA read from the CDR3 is TGTGCCAGCAGTGAGACCAGCGGGAGGGTCACCGGGGAG. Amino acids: CASSETSGRVTGE. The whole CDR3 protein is CASSETSGRVTGELFF.

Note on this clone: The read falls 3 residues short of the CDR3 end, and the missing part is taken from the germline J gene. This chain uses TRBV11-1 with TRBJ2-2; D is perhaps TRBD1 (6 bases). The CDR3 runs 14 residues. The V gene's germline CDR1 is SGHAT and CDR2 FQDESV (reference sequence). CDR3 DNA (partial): TGTGCCAGCAGCTACAGGGCAAACGGTGAAAAG. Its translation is CASSYRANGEK. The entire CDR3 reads CASSYRANGEKLFF. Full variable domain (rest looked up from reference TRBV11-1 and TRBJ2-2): EAEVAQSPRYKITEKSQAVAFWCDPISGHATLYWYRQILGQGPELLVQFQDESVVDDSQLPKDRFSAERLKGVDSTLKIQPAELGDSAMYLCASSYRANGEKLFFGEGSRLTVL.

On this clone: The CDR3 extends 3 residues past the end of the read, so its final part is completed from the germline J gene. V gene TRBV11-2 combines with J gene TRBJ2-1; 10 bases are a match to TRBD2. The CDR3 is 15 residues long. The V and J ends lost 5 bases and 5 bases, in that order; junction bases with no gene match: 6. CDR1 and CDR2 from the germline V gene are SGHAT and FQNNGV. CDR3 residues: CASSPQLAGHNEQFF. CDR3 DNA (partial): TGTGCCAGCAGCCCACAACTAGCGGGGCACAATGAG.

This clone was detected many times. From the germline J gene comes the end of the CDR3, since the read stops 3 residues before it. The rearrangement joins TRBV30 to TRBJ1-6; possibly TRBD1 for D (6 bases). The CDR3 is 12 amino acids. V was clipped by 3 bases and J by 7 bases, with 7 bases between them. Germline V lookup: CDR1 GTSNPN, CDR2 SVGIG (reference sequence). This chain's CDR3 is CAWRDRNSPLHF. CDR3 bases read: TGTGCCTGGAGGGACAGAAATTCACCC.

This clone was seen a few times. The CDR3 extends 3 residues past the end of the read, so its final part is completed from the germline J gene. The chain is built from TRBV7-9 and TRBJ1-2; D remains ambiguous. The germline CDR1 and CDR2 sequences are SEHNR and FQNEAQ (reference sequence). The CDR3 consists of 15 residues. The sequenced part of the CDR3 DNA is TGTGCCAGCAGCTTAGGGAATAGCGGGTATGCCGAC. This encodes CASSLGNSGYAD. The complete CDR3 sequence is CASSLGNSGYADYTF.

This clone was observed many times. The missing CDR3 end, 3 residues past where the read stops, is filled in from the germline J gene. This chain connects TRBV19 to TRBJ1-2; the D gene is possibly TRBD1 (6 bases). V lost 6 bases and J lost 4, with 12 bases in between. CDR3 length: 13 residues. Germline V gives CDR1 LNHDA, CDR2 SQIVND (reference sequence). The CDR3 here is CASSPGTSYGYTF. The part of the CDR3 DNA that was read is TGTGCCAGTAGCCCTGGGACAAGCTATGGC.

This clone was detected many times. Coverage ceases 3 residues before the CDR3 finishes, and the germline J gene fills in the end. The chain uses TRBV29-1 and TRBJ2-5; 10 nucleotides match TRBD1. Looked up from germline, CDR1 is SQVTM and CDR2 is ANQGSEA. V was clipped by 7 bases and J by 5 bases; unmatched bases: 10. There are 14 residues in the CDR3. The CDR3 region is CSAATGGFDETQYF. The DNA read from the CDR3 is TGCAGCGCCGCGACAGGGGGCTTCGACGAGACC.

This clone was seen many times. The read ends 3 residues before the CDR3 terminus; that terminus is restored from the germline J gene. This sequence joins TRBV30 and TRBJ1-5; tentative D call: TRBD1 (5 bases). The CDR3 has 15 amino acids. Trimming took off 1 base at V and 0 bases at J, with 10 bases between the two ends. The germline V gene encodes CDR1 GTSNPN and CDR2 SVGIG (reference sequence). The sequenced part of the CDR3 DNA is TGTGCCTGGAGTGGGAGACAGAATAGCAATCAGCCC. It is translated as CAWSGRQNSNQP. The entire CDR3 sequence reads CAWSGRQNSNQPQHF.

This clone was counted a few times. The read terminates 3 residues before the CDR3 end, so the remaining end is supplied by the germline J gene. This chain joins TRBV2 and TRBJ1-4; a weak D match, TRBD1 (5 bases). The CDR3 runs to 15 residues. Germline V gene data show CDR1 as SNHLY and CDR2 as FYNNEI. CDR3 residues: CASSQGPSYNSPLFF. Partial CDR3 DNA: TGTGCCAGCAGCCAGGGCCCCTCCTATAATTCACCA.

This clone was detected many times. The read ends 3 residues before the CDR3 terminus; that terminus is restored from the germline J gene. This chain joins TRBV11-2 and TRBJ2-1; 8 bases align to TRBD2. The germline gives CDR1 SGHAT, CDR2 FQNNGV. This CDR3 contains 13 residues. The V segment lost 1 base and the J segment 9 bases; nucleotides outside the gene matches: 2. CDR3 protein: CASSLVTSGEQFF. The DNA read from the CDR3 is TGTGCCAGCAGCTTAGTAACTAGCGGTGAG.

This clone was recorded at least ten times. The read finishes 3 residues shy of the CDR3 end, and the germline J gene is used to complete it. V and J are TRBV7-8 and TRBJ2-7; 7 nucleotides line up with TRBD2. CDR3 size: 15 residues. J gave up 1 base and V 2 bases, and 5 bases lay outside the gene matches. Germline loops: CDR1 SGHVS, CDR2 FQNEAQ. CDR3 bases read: TGTGCCAGCAGCTTATCTAGCGGAGTATCCTACGAG. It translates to CASSLSSGVSYE. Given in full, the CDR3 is CASSLSSGVSYEQYF.

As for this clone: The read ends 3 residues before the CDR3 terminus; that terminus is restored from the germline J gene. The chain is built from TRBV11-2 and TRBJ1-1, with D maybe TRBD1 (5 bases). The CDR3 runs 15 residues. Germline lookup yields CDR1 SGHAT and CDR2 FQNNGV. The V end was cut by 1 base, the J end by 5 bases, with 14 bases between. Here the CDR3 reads CASSLVTGGRTEAFF. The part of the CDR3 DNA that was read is TGTGCCAGCAGCTTAGTTACAGGAGGCAGGACTGAA.

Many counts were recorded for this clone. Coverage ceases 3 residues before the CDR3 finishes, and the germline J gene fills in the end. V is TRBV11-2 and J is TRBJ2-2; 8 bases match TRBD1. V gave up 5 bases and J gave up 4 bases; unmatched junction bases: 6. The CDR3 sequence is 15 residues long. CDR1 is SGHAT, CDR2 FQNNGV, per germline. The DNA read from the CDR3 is TGTGCCAGCAGCCAGGGACAGGCGGGCACCGGGGAG. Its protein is CASSQGQAGTGE. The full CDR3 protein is CASSQGQAGTGELFF. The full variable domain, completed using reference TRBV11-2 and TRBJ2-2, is EAGVAQSPRYKIIEKRQSVAFWCNPISGHATLYWYQQILGQGPKLLIQFQNNGVVDDSQLPKDRFSAERLKGVDSTLKIQPAKLEDSAVYLCASSQGQAGTGELFFGEGSRLTVL.

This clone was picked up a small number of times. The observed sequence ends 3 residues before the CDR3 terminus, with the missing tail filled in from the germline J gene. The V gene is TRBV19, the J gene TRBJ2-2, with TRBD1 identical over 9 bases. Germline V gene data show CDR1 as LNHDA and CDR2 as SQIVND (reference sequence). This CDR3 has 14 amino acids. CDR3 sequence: CASSIGQGTEKLFF. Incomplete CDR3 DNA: TGTGCCAGTAGTATCGGACAGGGGACTGAAAAG.

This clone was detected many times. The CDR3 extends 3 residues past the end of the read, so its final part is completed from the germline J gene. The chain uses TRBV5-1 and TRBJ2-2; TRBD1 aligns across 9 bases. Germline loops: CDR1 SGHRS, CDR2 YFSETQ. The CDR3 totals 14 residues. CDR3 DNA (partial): TGCGCCAGCAGCTTGGAGGGACAGGGAGAAAAG. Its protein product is CASSLEGQGEK. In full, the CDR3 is CASSLEGQGEKLFF.

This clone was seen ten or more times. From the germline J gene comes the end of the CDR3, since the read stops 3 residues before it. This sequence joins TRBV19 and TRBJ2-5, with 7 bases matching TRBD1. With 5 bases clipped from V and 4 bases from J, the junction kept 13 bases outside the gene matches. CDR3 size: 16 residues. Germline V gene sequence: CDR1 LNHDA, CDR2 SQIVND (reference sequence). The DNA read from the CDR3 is TGTGCCAGTAGTCCCGGGACAGCGAGACTTACAGAGACC. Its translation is CASSPGTARLTET. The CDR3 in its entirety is CASSPGTARLTETQYF.

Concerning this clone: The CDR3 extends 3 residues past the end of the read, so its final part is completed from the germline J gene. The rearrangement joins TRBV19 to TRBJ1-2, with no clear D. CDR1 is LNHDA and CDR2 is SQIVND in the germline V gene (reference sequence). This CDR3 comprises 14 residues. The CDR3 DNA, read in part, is TGTGCCAGTAGTATGGGCGGGAGTTTCCTCGAC. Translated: CASSMGGSFLD. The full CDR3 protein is CASSMGGSFLDYTF.

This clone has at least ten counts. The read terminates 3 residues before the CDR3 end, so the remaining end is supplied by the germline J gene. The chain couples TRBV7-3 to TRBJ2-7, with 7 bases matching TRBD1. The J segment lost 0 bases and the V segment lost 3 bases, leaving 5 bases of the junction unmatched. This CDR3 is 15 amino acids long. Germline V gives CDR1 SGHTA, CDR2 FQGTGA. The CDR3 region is CASSFAAGGSYEQYF. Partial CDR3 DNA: TGTGCCAGCAGCTTCGCGGCAGGGGGCTCCTACGAG.

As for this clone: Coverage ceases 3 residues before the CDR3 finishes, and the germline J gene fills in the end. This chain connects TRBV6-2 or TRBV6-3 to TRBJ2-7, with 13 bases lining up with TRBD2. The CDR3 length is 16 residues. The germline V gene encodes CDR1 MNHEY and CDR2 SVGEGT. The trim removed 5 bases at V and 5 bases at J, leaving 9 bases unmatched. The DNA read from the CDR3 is TGTGCCAGCAGTCGAGCTCGGACTAGCGGGAGCAACGAG. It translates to CASSRARTSGSNE. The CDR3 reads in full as CASSRARTSGSNEQYF.

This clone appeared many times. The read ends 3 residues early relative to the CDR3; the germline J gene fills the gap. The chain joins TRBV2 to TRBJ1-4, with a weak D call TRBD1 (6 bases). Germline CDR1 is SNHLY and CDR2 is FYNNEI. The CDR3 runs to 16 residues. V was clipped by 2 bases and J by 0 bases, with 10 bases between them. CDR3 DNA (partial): TGTGCCAGCAGTGAACGGAGGACAGCAACTAATGAAAAA. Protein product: CASSERRTATNEK. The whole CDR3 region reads CASSERRTATNEKLFF. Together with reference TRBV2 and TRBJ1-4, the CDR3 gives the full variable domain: EPEVTQTPSHQVTQMGQEVILRCVPISNHLYFYWYRQILGQKVEFLVSFYNNEISEKSEIFDDQFSVERPDGSNFTLKIRSTKLEDSAMYFCASSERRTATNEKLFFGSGTQLSVL.